The 24 T cell receptor beta chains presented below share a single source sample, sequenced in a study of shared clonotypes between healthy human individuals. Naive CD8 cells lacked CD45RO and underwent positive selection for CCR7, leaving out terminally differentiated effector memory CD45RA+ cells. Here immunoSEQ multiplex PCR was the method, and the copy in TCRdb shows in-frame clones only, minus some. The sample carries approximately 600,000 clones, 85% to 95% recorded once. Sequenced sample: naive CD8+ T cells sorted from blood. These receptor sequences come from a woman under 40 in good health.

This chain joins TRBV27 and TRBJ2-5, with 11 bases aligning to TRBD2. The CDR3 has 16 amino acids. Germline trimming cut 5 bases from V and 4 bases from J; bases unmatched to any gene: 9. Per the germline V gene, CDR1 is MNHEY and CDR2 is SMNVEV (reference sequence). The CDR3, as DNA: TGTGCCAGCAGTGAGCGAACTAGCGGGAGCGGAGAGACCCAGTACTTC. This sequence encodes CASSERTSGSGETQYF.

The CDR3 region has the DNA TGTGCCAGTAGGTCTATGAGCTCCTACGAGCAGTACTTC. Its protein is CASRSMSSYEQYF. This chain connects TRBV19 to TRBJ2-7; D uncertain. The CDR3 totals 13 residues. Germline values: CDR1 LNHDA, CDR2 SQIVND (reference sequence). Trimming removed 6 bases at V and 0 bases at J, with 9 bases between.

This chain connects TRBV27 to TRBJ2-7, with D perhaps matching TRBD1 or TRBD2 (6 bases each). Germline lookup yields CDR1 MNHEY and CDR2 SMNVEV (reference sequence). The CDR3 runs 15 residues. V gave up 7 bases and J gave up 2 bases, with 18 bases separating them. CDR3 sequence reads: CASNLQGGEAYEQYF. The CDR3, as DNA: TGTGCCAGCAATCTACAGGGAGGTGAAGCCTACGAGCAGTACTTC.

The count of this clone is one. This sequence joins TRBV28 and TRBJ2-1, with 8 bases lining up with TRBD1. This CDR3 has 18 residues. The germline gives CDR1 MDHEN, CDR2 SYDVKM. The ends lost 4 bases at V and 0 bases at J; junction bases unmatched: 11. The CDR3 DNA follows: TGTGCCAGCAGTTCAGACGGACAGGGCCAAAGCTCCTACAATGAGCAGTTCTTC. The encoded protein is CASSSDGQGQSSYNEQFF.

V usage is TRBV27 and J usage is TRBJ2-7; D unresolved. The germline V gene has CDR1 MNHEY and CDR2 SMNVEV (reference sequence). CDR3 length: 15 residues. Deletions cut 0 bases from V and 2 bases from J, with 11 bases between. For the CDR3, the DNA is TGTGCCAGCAGTTTATCGGGTCGACCTACCTACGAGCAGTACTTC. The encoded protein is CASSLSGRPTYEQYF.

In the case of this clone: The same CDR3 also results from other DNA sequences found in this sample. This sequence joins TRBV11-2 and TRBJ2-1; D is tentatively TRBD1 or TRBD2 (5 bases each). Germline V gene sequence: CDR1 SGHAT, CDR2 FQNNGV. The CDR3 covers 14 residues. V shed 1 base and J shed 4 bases, with 8 bases lying between them. The DNA of the CDR3 is TGTGCCAGCAGCTTAGTGGGGGTGTACAATGAGCAGTTCTTC. This codes for CASSLVGVYNEQFF.

The CDR3 DNA sequence: TGTGCCAGCAGTGCGATACGGGGCGGCAATCAGCCCCAGCATTTT. It encodes CASSAIRGGNQPQHF. The chain uses TRBV27 and TRBJ1-5, with D tentatively TRBD1 (5 bases). Trimming pared 5 bases from V and 2 bases from J, leaving 13 bases between. The CDR3 runs 15 residues. Germline assignment: CDR1 MNHEY and CDR2 SMNVEV (reference sequence).

V usage is TRBV30 and J usage is TRBJ2-1; D gene unclear. CDR3 size: 15 residues. V was pared by 0 bases and J by 6 bases, with 15 bases between. Per the germline V gene, CDR1 is GTSNPN and CDR2 is SVGIG (reference sequence). The CDR3: CAWSVPWDSGNEQFF. CDR3 coding DNA: TGTGCCTGGAGTGTACCATGGGATTCGGGCAATGAGCAGTTCTTC.

The V and J genes are TRBV27 and TRBJ2-1; 7 bases fit TRBD2. Germline V gene sequence: CDR1 MNHEY, CDR2 SMNVEV (reference sequence). This CDR3 comprises 14 residues. After removal of 0 bases from V and 9 bases from J, the junction contained 5 bases not matched to a gene. In nucleotides, the CDR3 is TGTGCCAGCAGTTTATCCGGACTAGGAACTGAGCAGTTCTTC. Its protein product is CASSLSGLGTEQFF.

The chain links TRBV7-9 to TRBJ1-1; no definite D call. The V gene lost 6 bases and the J gene lost 6 bases, with 17 bases spanning the gap. This CDR3 has 14 amino acids. Germline-derived CDR1 and CDR2 are SEHNR and FQNEAQ (reference sequence). In DNA, the CDR3 is TGTGCCAGCAGAGAGGAGGGTTTGGTCGCTGAAGCTTTCTTT. This sequence encodes CASREEGLVAEAFF.

This clone occurred once. CDR3 protein: CSVEGRETQNNEQFF. For the CDR3, the DNA is TGCAGCGTTGAAGGCCGGGAGACCCAGAACAATGAGCAGTTCTTC. V is TRBV29-1 and J is TRBJ2-1; D is possibly TRBD2 (6 bases). Germline CDR1 and CDR2: SQVTM and ANQGSEA. This CDR3 is built from 15 residues. Trimming pared 1 base from V and 5 bases from J, leaving 15 bases between.

A word on this clone: The same CDR3 also results from other DNA sequences found in this sample. The chain uses TRBV19 and TRBJ2-1, with 9 positions matching TRBD2. CDR1 is LNHDA, CDR2 SQIVND, per germline (reference sequence). The CDR3 has 14 residues. Germline trimming cut 3 bases from V and 7 bases from J; bases unmatched to any gene: 4. The CDR3 sequence is CASSIRLAGNEQFF. The CDR3 DNA follows: TGTGCCAGTAGTATTAGGCTAGCGGGAAATGAGCAGTTCTTC.

The chain links TRBV28 to TRBJ2-2, with D hard to call. Trimming took 6 bases from V and 4 from J, leaving 12 bases between them. Germline V lookup: CDR1 MDHEN, CDR2 SYDVKM. The CDR3 is 14 amino acids. The CDR3 DNA sequence: TGTGCCAGCAGCCTAGGGCAGGCCACCGGGGAGCTGTTTTTT. Translation gives CASSLGQATGELFF.

In regard to this clone: The junction differs from germline at one of its ends, possibly a read error. V and J are TRBV5-1 and TRBJ1-3, with 10 bases matching TRBD1. CDR1 is SGHRS and CDR2 is YFSETQ in the germline V gene. The CDR3 is 12 residues long. CDR3 sequence: CASSLVLGQGHF. The CDR3, as DNA: TGCGCCAGCAGCTTGGTTCTGGGACAGGGGCATTTT.

V usage is TRBV27 and J usage is TRBJ2-7; 7 nucleotides agree with TRBD1. The V gene's germline CDR1 is MNHEY and CDR2 SMNVEV (reference sequence). The J segment lost 2 bases and the V segment lost 5 bases, leaving 3 bases of the junction unmatched. This CDR3 is built from 13 residues. The CDR3 loop is CASSRGQPYEQYF. The CDR3 DNA sequence: TGTGCCAGCAGTAGGGGACAGCCCTACGAGCAGTACTTC.

The J gene is TRBJ2-1, the V gene TRBV30; TRBD2 matches at 9 bases. Germline loops: CDR1 GTSNPN, CDR2 SVGIG (reference sequence). This CDR3 is 14 amino acids long. V shed 8 bases and J 1 base; nucleotides not matched to a gene: 6. The CDR3 is CAGELAGSYNEQFF. DNA for the CDR3: TGTGCCGGAGAGCTAGCGGGATCCTACAATGAGCAGTTCTTC.

The chain joins TRBV13 to TRBJ1-4; 9 nucleotides agree with TRBD1. Germline CDR1 and CDR2: PRHDT and FYEKMQ (reference sequence). The CDR3 runs to 15 residues. The J segment lost 10 bases and the V segment lost 1 base, leaving 7 bases of the junction unmatched. As DNA, the CDR3 is TGTGCCAGCAGCTTAGCGGGACAGGGTATTTCAAAACTGTTTTTT. Its protein product is CASSLAGQGISKLFF.

The rearrangement uses TRBV6-1 and TRBJ1-3, with no clear D. Germline loops: CDR1 MNHNS, CDR2 SASEGT. V lost 3 bases and J 0 bases, leaving 6 bases between the germline ends. The CDR3 contains 14 residues. The CDR3 here is CASSDWSSGNTIYF. The CDR3 DNA is TGTGCCAGCAGTGATTGGTCCTCTGGAAACACCATATATTTT.

V gene TRBV28 combines with J gene TRBJ1-2; no clear D. CDR1 is MDHEN, CDR2 SYDVKM, per germline. V lost 3 bases and J 6 bases, leaving 5 bases between the germline ends. The CDR3 is 11 amino acids. The CDR3 spells CASSFMDGYTF. The CDR3 nucleotides are TGTGCCAGCAGTTTCATGGATGGCTACACCTTC.

The chain recombines TRBV7-8 with TRBJ2-4; TRBD1 matches at 10 bases. The CDR3 is 15 amino acids. The germline CDR1 and CDR2 sequences are SGHVS and FQNEAQ. The trim removed 5 bases at V and 6 bases at J, leaving 7 bases unmatched. The CDR3: CASSQDRGLGNIQYF. The CDR3 DNA reads TGTGCCAGCAGCCAAGACAGGGGGCTTGGAAACATTCAGTACTTC. Full variable domain (rest looked up from reference TRBV7-8 and TRBJ2-4): GAGVSQSPRYKVAKRGQDVALRCDPISGHVSLFWYQQALGQGPEFLTYFQNEAQLDKSGLPSDRFFAERPEGSVSTLKIQRTQQEDSAVYLCASSQDRGLGNIQYFGAGTRLSVL.

J is TRBJ1-5 and V is TRBV28; TRBD1 is a possible D gene (6 bases). Trimming removed 6 bases from V and 1 base from J, with 13 bases in between. This CDR3 is built from 15 residues. Germline V gives CDR1 MDHEN, CDR2 SYDVKM. CDR3 sequence (DNA): TGTGCCAGCAGGACAGGAATCACAAGCAATCAGCCCCAGCATTTT. It translates to CASRTGITSNQPQHF.

The chain has TRBV4-2 and TRBJ2-5, with 7 bases identical to TRBD2. Near its end, the DNA agrees better with TRBJ2-7, so the J call may be wrong. CDR1 is LGHNA, CDR2 YNFKEQ, per germline. The CDR3 consists of 16 residues. CDR3 region: CASSQSTSARSYEQYF. CDR3 nucleotides: TGTGCCAGCAGCCAATCTACTAGCGCCCGCTCCTACGAGCAGTACTTC.

V and J are TRBV19 and TRBJ2-7; 11 bases line up with TRBD2. The ends lost 5 bases at V and 4 bases at J; junction bases unmatched: 4. This CDR3 region has 14 residues. Germline V lookup: CDR1 LNHDA, CDR2 SQIVND (reference sequence). The CDR3 region has the DNA TGTGCCAGTAGTGACCGGACTAGCGGGTACGAGCAGTACTTC. Translating gives CASSDRTSGYEQYF. Variable domain in full (rest from reference TRBV19 and TRBJ2-7): DGGITQSPKYLFRKEGQNVTLSCEQNLNHDAMYWYRQDPGQGLRLIYYSQIVNDFQKGDIAEGYSVSREKKESFPLTVTSAQKNPTAFYLCASSDRTSGYEQYFGPGTRLTVT.

V and J are TRBV28 and TRBJ2-5, with D hard to call. CDR1 and CDR2 (germline): MDHEN, SYDVKM. CDR3 length: 13 amino acids. V lost 2 bases to trimming and J lost 4 bases, with 8 bases between them. CDR3 sequence reads: CASSLKVGETQYF. The CDR3 DNA follows: TGTGCCAGCAGTTTAAAGGTGGGAGAGACCCAGTACTTC.